Below are 9 T cell receptor beta chains sequenced from a single sample in a study of cytomegalovirus exposure and HLA in healthy donors. The PCR contained 60 Vbeta and 13 Jbeta primers. Clones were read by immunoSEQ multiplex PCR, and TCRdb kept only the in-frame ones, dropping some. The profile shows fewer than 150,000 clones, around three quarters of them singletons. The specimen was PBMCs. The receptor source for this set is a middle-aged woman in good health and CMV-seropositive.

In its sample, this clone was seen once. The chain employs TRBV7-2 and TRBJ2-3; D is undetermined. CDR3 length: 13 amino acids. V was trimmed by 1 base and J by 2 bases, leaving 4 bases between them. CDR1 is SGHTA, CDR2 FQGNSA, per germline. Here the CDR3 reads CASSLGPTDTQYF. As DNA, the CDR3 is TGTGCCAGCAGCTTAGGGCCCACAGATACGCAGTATTTT. The full variable domain, with the rest looked up from reference TRBV7-2 and TRBJ2-3, is GAGVSQSPSNKVTEKGKDVELRCDPISGHTALYWYRQSLGQGLEFLIYFQGNSAPDKSGLPSDRFSAERTGGSVSTLTIQRTQQEDSAVYLCASSLGPTDTQYFGPGTRLTVL.

J is TRBJ2-6 and V is TRBV7-9; D unresolved. Looked up from germline, CDR1 is SEHNR and CDR2 is FQNEAQ (reference sequence). The CDR3 is 15 residues long. Trimming removed 1 base at V and 0 bases at J, with 4 bases between. The CDR3 loop is CASSLDGSGANVLTF. CDR3 DNA sequence: TGTGCCAGCAGCTTAGACGGCTCTGGGGCCAACGTCCTGACTTTC.

V gene TRBV23-1 combines with J gene TRBJ1-1, with D possibly TRBD1 on 6 matching bases. TRBV23-1 is known as an ORF, though its function is uncertain. This CDR3 comprises 14 residues. Trimming removed 6 bases from V and 0 bases from J, with 11 bases in between. Here the CDR3 reads CASRRTDMNTEAFF. The CDR3 region has the DNA TGCGCCAGCAGACGGACAGACATGAACACTGAAGCTTTCTTT.

The chain combines TRBV6-4 with TRBJ1-1; no clear D gene. CDR3 length: 13 residues. V shed 3 bases and J shed 4 bases, with 9 bases lying between them. The V gene's germline CDR1 is MRHNA and CDR2 SNTAGT. Here the CDR3 reads CASSEVSGTEAFF. DNA of the CDR3: TGTGCCAGCAGTGAGGTTTCGGGCACTGAAGCTTTCTTT.

This chain links TRBV25-1 with TRBJ2-4; 8 nucleotides agree with TRBD1. CDR1 MGHDK and CDR2 SYGVNS come from the germline V gene. The CDR3 is 14 amino acids. Losses at the gene ends were 5 bases for V and 8 bases for J; bases not matched to a gene: 8. The CDR3 sequence is CASSPPGQVYIQYF. CDR3 nucleotides: TGTGCCAGCAGTCCCCCGGGACAGGTATACATTCAGTACTTC.

This rearrangement joins TRBV5-8 to TRBJ2-5; weak D call: TRBD2 (5 bases). This CDR3 has 15 residues. Germline V lookup: CDR1 SGHTS, CDR2 YDEGEE. V was trimmed by 6 bases and J by 5 bases, leaving 20 bases between them. The CDR3 bases are TGTGCCAGCACCCCGCCCGGTGAGGGCAGGGAGACCCAGTACTTC. It specifies CASTPPGEGRETQYF.

This clone was observed a few times. This chain connects TRBV7-9 to TRBJ1-2, with D possibly matching TRBD1 (5 bases). The CDR3 sequence is 15 residues long. The germline CDR1 and CDR2 sequences are SEHNR and FQNEAQ (reference sequence). V gave up 4 bases and J gave up 7 bases, with 19 bases separating them. The DNA of the CDR3 is TGTGCCAGCAGCTCCCCGACAGAAGCTGTTTTTGGCTACACCTTC. Amino acids: CASSSPTEAVFGYTF.

This clone was found once. The chain uses TRBV5-4 and TRBJ2-5; maybe TRBD2 (5 bases). Trimming took off 2 bases at V and 8 bases at J, with 13 bases between the two ends. The germline CDR1 and CDR2 sequences are SGHNT and YYREEE (reference sequence). This CDR3 has 13 residues. This chain's CDR3 is CASSFRESRTQYF. CDR3 sequence (DNA): TGTGCCAGCAGCTTCCGGGAAAGCAGAACCCAGTACTTC.

This clone has only one observation. The V call is TRBV25-1, the J call TRBJ2-5, with TRBD1 as a possible D gene (6 bases). Trimming took 3 bases from V and 4 from J, leaving 9 bases between them. The CDR3 spans 13 residues. Looked up from germline, CDR1 is MGHDK and CDR2 is SYGVNS. The CDR3 DNA reads as TGTGCCAGCAGTGATTCAGGGGTAGAGACCCAGTACTTC. It specifies CASSDSGVETQYF.